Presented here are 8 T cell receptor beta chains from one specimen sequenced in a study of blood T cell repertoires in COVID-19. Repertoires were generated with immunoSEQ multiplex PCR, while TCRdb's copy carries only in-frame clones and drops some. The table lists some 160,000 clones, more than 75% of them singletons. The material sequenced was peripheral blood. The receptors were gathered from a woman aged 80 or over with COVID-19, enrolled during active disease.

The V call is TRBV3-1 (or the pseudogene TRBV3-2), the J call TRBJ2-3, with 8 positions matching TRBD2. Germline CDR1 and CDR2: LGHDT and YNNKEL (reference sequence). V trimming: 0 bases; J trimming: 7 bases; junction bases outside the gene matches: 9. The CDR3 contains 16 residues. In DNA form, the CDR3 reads TGTGCCAGCAGCCAAGAAGGAAATAGCGGGGTGAATACGCAGTATTTT. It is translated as CASSQEGNSGVNTQYF.

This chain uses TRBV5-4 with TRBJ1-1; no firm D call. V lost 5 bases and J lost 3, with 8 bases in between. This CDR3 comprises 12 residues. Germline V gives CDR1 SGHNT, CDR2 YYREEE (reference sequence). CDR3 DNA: TGTGCCAGCAGAGCGAAGGACACTGAAGCTTTCTTT. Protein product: CASRAKDTEAFF. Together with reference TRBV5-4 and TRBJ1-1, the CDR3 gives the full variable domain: ETGVTQSPTHLIKTRGQQVTLRCSSQSGHNTVSWYQQALGQGPQFIFQYYREEENGRGNFPPRFSGLQFPNYSSELNVNALELDDSALYLCASRAKDTEAFFGQGTRLTVV.

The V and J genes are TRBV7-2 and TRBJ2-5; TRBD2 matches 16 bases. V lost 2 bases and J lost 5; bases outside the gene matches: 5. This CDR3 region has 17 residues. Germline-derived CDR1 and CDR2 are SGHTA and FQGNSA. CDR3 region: CASSLSGLAGGTETQYF. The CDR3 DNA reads TGTGCCAGCAGCTTATCGGGACTAGCGGGAGGGACGGAGACCCAGTACTTC.

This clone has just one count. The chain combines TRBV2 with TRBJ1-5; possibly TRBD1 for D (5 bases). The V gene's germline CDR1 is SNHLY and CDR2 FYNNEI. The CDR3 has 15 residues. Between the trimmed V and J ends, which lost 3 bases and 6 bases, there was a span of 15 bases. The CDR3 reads CASSESAGSFQPQHF. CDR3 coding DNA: TGTGCCAGCAGTGAGTCGGCAGGGTCATTTCAGCCCCAGCATTTT.

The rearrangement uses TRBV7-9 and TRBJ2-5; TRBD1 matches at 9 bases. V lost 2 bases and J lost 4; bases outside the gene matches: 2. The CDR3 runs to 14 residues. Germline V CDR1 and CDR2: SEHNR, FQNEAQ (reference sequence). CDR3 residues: CASSLRGQGETQYF. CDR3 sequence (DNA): TGTGCCAGCAGCTTAAGGGGACAGGGAGAGACCCAGTACTTC. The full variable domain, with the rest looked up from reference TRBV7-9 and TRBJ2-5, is DTGVSQNPRHKITKRGQNVTFRCDPISEHNRLYWYRQTLGQGPEFLTYFQNEAQLEKSRLLSDRFSAERPKGSFSTLEIQRTEQGDSAMYLCASSLRGQGETQYFGPGTRLLVL.

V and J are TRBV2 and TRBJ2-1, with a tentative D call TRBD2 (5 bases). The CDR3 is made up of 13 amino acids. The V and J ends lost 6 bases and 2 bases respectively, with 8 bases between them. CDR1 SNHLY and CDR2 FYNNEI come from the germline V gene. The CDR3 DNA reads TGTGCCAGCAGGAGGGATACCTACAATGAGCAGTTCTTC. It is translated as CASRRDTYNEQFF.

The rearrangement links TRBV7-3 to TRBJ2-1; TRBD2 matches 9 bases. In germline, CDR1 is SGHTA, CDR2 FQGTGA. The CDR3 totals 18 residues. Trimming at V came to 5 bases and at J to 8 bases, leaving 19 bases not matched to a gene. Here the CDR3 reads CASSPRGSGSISGDEQFF. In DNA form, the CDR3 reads TGTGCCAGCAGCCCCCGCGGTAGCGGGAGTATATCGGGCGATGAGCAGTTCTTC.

CDR3 DNA: TGCGCCAGCAATCAAATGACTAGCGGGAGAGAGACCCAGTACTTC. It encodes CASNQMTSGRETQYF. The chain links TRBV5-1 to TRBJ2-5, with TRBD2 matching over 12 bases. V was clipped by 6 bases and J by 4 bases; unmatched bases: 7. This CDR3 comprises 15 residues. CDR1 SGHRS and CDR2 YFSETQ come from the germline V gene.